This T cell receptor beta chain is from a study of beta chain features in type 1 diabetes. This clone has more than one count but fewer than ten. What it binds is not known. Broader study findings: Among all four CD4+ subsets, Type 1 diabetes patients had TCRB CDR3s that were moderately but significantly shorter. PCR might preferentially amplify shorter templates, equally in patients and controls.

The CDR3 runs to 16 residues. Deletions cut 0 bases from V and 4 bases from J, with 16 bases between. Germline V lookup: CDR1 SGHRS, CDR2 YFSETQ. Every bit of the isolated RNA underwent reverse transcription, so sequencing read expressed TCRB transcripts. Reads from naive, central memory and regulatory T cell samples averaged approximately 3.4 million. Repertoires were generated with immunoSEQ multiplex PCR, while TCRdb's copy carries only in-frame clones and drops some. Among around 250,000 clones listed, more than 11% were seen once. Each sorted fraction was over 95% pure. This rearrangement joins TRBV5-1 to TRBJ1-2; D call uncertain. This TCR came from a man aged 25-40 years with type 1 diabetes. The sequencing input was naive CD4+ T cells from blood. The CDR3 coding sequence is TGCGCCAGCAGCTTGGGGTCCTCCTGGGAGGTCTATGGCTACACCTTC. This sequence encodes CASSLGSSWEVYGYTF.